The 16 T cell receptor beta chains given below trace back to one sample, sequenced in a study of blood T cell repertoires in COVID-19. The table came from immunoSEQ multiplex PCR; TCRdb's copy has only in-frame clones and leaves some out. The sample has over 150,000 clones, 83% seen once. Source material: peripheral blood. The receptors were sampled from a woman aged 70 to 79 who had recovered from COVID-19.

The chain couples TRBV7-3 to TRBJ2-3, with TRBD1 matching 8 bases. Germline V gene sequence: CDR1 SGHTA, CDR2 FQGTGA. The CDR3 is made up of 14 amino acids. V shed 3 bases and J 3 bases; nucleotides not matched to a gene: 2. Here the CDR3 reads CASSFDRGTDTQYF. The CDR3, as DNA: TGTGCCAGCAGCTTCGACAGGGGAACAGATACGCAGTATTTT.

V and J are TRBV27 and TRBJ2-7, with D tentatively TRBD2 (6 bases). Germline V gene sequence: CDR1 MNHEY, CDR2 SMNVEV (reference sequence). The CDR3 is made up of 11 amino acids. The germline V and J ends were trimmed by 8 bases and 6 bases, with 11 bases remaining between them. The CDR3: CASRGYGEQYF. Here the CDR3 DNA reads TGTGCCAGCCGGGGGTATGGCGAGCAGTACTTC.

The genes are TRBV7-9 and TRBJ2-3, with 8 nucleotides matching TRBD2. Germline V gene data show CDR1 as SEHNR and CDR2 as FQNEAQ (reference sequence). CDR3 length: 16 amino acids. J lost 2 bases, V lost 5 bases, and 9 bases had no gene match. CDR3 protein: CASSPRGSGITDTQYF. For the CDR3, the DNA is TGTGCCAGCAGCCCCCGGGGTAGCGGGATCACAGATACGCAGTATTTT.

The chain employs TRBV28 and TRBJ1-4; 7 bases are shared with TRBD1. Germline trimming cut 8 bases from V and 4 bases from J; bases unmatched to any gene: 4. The V gene's germline CDR1 is MDHEN and CDR2 SYDVKM. The CDR3 has 13 residues. CDR3 sequence: CASRRDSNEKLFF. The DNA for the CDR3 is TGTGCCAGCCGCCGGGACAGTAATGAAAAACTGTTTTTT.

The CDR3 is CASSTGQGGSGANVLTF. The CDR3 nucleotides are TGTGCCAGTAGTACCGGACAGGGCGGCTCTGGGGCCAACGTCCTGACTTTC. The chain combines TRBV19 with TRBJ2-6; 8 nucleotides agree with TRBD1. Germline CDR1 and CDR2: LNHDA and SQIVND (reference sequence). The trim removed 4 bases at V and 0 bases at J, leaving 5 bases unmatched. The CDR3 runs to 17 residues.

CDR3 region: CASSLRDRGEQYF. Here the CDR3 DNA reads TGTGCCAGCAGCCTCCGGGACAGGGGCGAGCAGTACTTC. The J gene is TRBJ2-7, the V gene TRBV4-2, with 10 positions matching TRBD1. In germline, CDR1 is LGHNA, CDR2 YNFKEQ. The V and J ends lost 4 bases and 6 bases, in that order; junction bases with no gene match: 3. The CDR3 contains 13 residues.

This clone was picked up one time. This chain links TRBV28 with TRBJ2-3; D not certain. CDR1 and CDR2 from the germline V gene are MDHEN and SYDVKM. This CDR3 is built from 14 residues. V shed 7 bases and J shed 1 base, with 12 bases lying between them. CDR3 nucleotide sequence: TGTGCCAGCACCTCCCGGAGCGGCACAGATACGCAGTATTTT. It codes for CASTSRSGTDTQYF.

This clone was counted between two and nine times. Here the CDR3 reads CASRGGAGANVLTF. The CDR3 DNA reads TGCGCCAGCAGGGGAGGGGCCGGGGCCAACGTCCTGACTTTC. The chain employs TRBV10-2 and TRBJ2-6; 7 nucleotides agree with TRBD2. The CDR3 has 14 residues. The germline gives CDR1 WSHSY, CDR2 SAAADI. V was clipped by 6 bases and J by 4 bases; unmatched bases: 3.

The chain joins TRBV19 to TRBJ1-6; TRBD1 matches 8 bases. This CDR3 region has 16 residues. In germline, CDR1 is LNHDA, CDR2 SQIVND (reference sequence). V lost 4 bases and J lost 9; bases outside the gene matches: 11. The CDR3 is CASSTSGTGRRSPLHF. The DNA of the CDR3 is TGTGCCAGTAGTACCTCCGGGACAGGACGACGTTCACCCCTCCACTTT.

The chain has TRBV19 and TRBJ1-3, with D perhaps matching TRBD1 (5 bases). Between the trimmed V and J ends, which lost 3 bases and 3 bases, there was a span of 21 bases. Per the germline V gene, CDR1 is LNHDA and CDR2 is SQIVND (reference sequence). The CDR3 runs to 18 residues. In DNA form, the CDR3 reads TGTGCCAGTAGTATTTCGGCTGGGGCGACAGACCGTGGAAACACCATATATTTT. Protein product: CASSISAGATDRGNTIYF.

This chain links TRBV10-3 with TRBJ1-6; 8 bases align to TRBD1. The CDR3 totals 14 residues. Germline CDR1 reads ENHRY; CDR2 reads SYGVKD. Losses at the gene ends were 2 bases for V and 10 bases for J; bases not matched to a gene: 4. CDR3 bases: TGTGCCATCAGTGAGGTTGGGACAGGCTCACCCCTCCACTTT. Residues: CAISEVGTGSPLHF.

This clone showed up just once. The chain is built from TRBV9 and TRBJ2-5, with 7 bases lining up with TRBD1. The CDR3 is 14 residues long. Germline values: CDR1 SGDLS, CDR2 YYNGEE. Trimming at V came to 0 bases and at J to 5 bases, leaving 4 bases not matched to a gene. CDR3 nucleotide sequence: TGTGCCAGCAGCGTAGGGGGACAGTTGGAGACCCAGTACTTC. Protein product: CASSVGGQLETQYF.

The V gene is TRBV4-2, the J gene TRBJ2-2; D is unresolved. Germline V gives CDR1 LGHNA, CDR2 YNFKEQ. The CDR3 length is 18 residues. The germline V and J ends were trimmed by 0 bases and 0 bases, with 14 bases remaining between them. CDR3 DNA sequence: TGTGCCAGCAGCCAAGATGGCAGATATCCTGCGAACACCGGGGAGCTGTTTTTT. It is translated as CASSQDGRYPANTGELFF.

The rearrangement links TRBV2 to TRBJ2-3, with TRBD1 matching 8 bases. The trim removed 7 bases at V and 3 bases at J, leaving 9 bases unmatched. From germline, CDR1 is SNHLY and CDR2 FYNNEI. The CDR3 length is 15 residues. CDR3 sequence reads: CASTAGRGRTDTQYF. The CDR3 DNA is TGTGCCAGCACTGCGGGCAGGGGGCGTACAGATACGCAGTATTTT.

The rearrangement uses TRBV28 and TRBJ1-2; 10 bases fit TRBD1. Trimming cost V 7 bases and J 6 bases; bases outside gene matches: 8. CDR1 MDHEN and CDR2 SYDVKM come from the germline V gene. This CDR3 has 14 residues. Here the CDR3 reads CASTNSDRGNGYTF. CDR3 bases: TGTGCCAGCACCAACTCGGACAGGGGGAATGGCTACACCTTC.

The chain employs TRBV5-1 and TRBJ1-5; TRBD1 agrees at 10 bases. The germline V gene has CDR1 SGHRS and CDR2 YFSETQ. This CDR3 region has 14 residues. Trimming cost V 4 bases and J 5 bases; bases outside gene matches: 3. The CDR3 sequence: CASSPGTGDQPQHF. CDR3 sequence (DNA): TGCGCCAGCAGCCCTGGGACAGGGGATCAGCCCCAGCATTTT.